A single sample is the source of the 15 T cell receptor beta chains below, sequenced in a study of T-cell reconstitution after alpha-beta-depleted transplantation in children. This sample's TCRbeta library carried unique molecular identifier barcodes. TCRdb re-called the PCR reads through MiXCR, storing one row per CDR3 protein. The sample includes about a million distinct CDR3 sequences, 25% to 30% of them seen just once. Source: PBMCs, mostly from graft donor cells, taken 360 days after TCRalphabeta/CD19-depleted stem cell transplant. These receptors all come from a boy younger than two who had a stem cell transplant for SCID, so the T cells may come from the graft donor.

CDR3: CSASRDRASYYGYTF. The CDR3 DNA reads TGCAGTGCTAGCCGGGACAGGGCTTCTTATTATGGCTACACCTTC. The rearrangement joins TRBV20-1 to TRBJ1-2, with 9 bases aligning to TRBD1. The CDR3 runs 15 residues. From germline, CDR1 is DFQATT and CDR2 SNEGSKA (reference sequence). V shed 3 bases, J shed 5 bases, and the junction held 10 bases outside the gene matches.

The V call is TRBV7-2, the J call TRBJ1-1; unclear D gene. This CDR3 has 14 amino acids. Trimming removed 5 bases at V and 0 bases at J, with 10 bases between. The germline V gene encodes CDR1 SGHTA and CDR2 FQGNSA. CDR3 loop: CASSKTWVNTEAFF. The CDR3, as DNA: TGTGCCAGCAGCAAGACCTGGGTGAACACTGAAGCTTTCTTT.

For the CDR3, the DNA is TGCAGTGCTAGAGTAGGGACTTTGTACAATGAGCAGTTCTTC. Encoded protein: CSARVGTLYNEQFF. The J gene is TRBJ2-1, the V gene TRBV20-1; D might be TRBD2 (6 bases). Looked up from germline, CDR1 is DFQATT and CDR2 is SNEGSKA (reference sequence). Between the trimmed V and J ends, which lost 1 base and 4 bases, there was a span of 11 bases. The CDR3 is 14 amino acids.

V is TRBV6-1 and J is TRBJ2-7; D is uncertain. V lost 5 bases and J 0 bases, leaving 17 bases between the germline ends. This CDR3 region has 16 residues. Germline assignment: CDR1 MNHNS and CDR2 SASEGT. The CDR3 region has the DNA TGTGCCAGCAGTCTTCACCAGACGGAGAGCTCCTACGAGCAGTACTTC. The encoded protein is CASSLHQTESSYEQYF.

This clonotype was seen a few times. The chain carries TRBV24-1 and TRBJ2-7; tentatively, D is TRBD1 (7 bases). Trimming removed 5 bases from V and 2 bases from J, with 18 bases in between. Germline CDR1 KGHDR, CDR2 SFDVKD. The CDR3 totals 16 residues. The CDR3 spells CATSAGGSTYTYEQYF. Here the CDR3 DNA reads TGTGCCACCAGTGCAGGGGGGAGCACATACACCTACGAGCAGTACTTC.

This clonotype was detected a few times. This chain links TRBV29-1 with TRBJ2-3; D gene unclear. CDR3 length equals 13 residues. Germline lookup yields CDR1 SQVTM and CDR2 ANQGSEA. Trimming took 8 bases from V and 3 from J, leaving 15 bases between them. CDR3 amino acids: CSPSDPRTDTQYF. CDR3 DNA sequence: TGCAGCCCCTCGGACCCGAGGACAGATACGCAGTATTTT.

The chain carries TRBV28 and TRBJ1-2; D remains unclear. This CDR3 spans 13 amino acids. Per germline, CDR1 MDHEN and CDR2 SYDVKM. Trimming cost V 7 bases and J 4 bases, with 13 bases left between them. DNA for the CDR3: TGTGCCAGCATAAGGGATGGCGGCTATGGCTACACCTTC. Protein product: CASIRDGGYGYTF.

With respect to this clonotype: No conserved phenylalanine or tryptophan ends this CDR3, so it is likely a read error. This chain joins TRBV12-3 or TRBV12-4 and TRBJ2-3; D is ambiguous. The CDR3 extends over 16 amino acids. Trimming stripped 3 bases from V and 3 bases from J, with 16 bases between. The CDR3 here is CASSFSRAAITDTQYY. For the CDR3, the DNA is TGTGCCAGCAGTTTCTCAAGGGCCGCGATAACAGATACGCAGTATTAT.

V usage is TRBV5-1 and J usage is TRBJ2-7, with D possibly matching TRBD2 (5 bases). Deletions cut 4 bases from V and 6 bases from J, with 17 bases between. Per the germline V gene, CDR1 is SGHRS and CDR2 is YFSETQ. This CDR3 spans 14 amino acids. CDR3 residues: CASSHPGHAGEQYF. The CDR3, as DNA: TGCGCCAGCAGCCACCCAGGCCACGCGGGCGAGCAGTACTTC.

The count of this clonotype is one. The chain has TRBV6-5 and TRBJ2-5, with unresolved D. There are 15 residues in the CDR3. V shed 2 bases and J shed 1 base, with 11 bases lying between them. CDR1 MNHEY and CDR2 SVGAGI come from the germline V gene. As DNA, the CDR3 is TGTGCCAGCAGTTACGGGGATCTGCCCCAAGAGACCCAGTACTTC. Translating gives CASSYGDLPQETQYF.

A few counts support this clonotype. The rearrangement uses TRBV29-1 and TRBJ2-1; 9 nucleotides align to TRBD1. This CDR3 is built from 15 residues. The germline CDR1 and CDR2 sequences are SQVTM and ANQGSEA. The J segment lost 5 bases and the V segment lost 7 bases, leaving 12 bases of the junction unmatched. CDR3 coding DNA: TGCAGCGCTCGACCGGGACAGGGTCCTCACAATGAGCAGTTCTTC. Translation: CSARPGQGPHNEQFF.

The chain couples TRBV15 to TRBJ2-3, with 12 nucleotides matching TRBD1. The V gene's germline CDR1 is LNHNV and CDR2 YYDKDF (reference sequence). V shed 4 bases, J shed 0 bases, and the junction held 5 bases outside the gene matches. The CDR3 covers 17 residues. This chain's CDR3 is CATSTRDRGRSTDTQYF. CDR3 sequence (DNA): TGTGCCACCAGCACCAGGGACAGGGGGCGCAGCACAGATACGCAGTATTTT.

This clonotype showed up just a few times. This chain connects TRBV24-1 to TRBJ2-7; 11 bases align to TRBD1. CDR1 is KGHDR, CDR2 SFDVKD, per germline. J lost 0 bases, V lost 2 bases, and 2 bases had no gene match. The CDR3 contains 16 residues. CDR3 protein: CATSDWTGGPSYEQYF. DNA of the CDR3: TGTGCCACCAGTGATTGGACAGGGGGCCCCTCCTACGAGCAGTACTTC.

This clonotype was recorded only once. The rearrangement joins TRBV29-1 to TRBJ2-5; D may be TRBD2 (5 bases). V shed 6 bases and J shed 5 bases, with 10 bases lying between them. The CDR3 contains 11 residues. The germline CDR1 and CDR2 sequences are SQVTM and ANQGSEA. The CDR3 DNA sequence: TGCAGCGTCCTACTAGTCGAGACCCAGTACTTC. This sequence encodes CSVLLVETQYF.

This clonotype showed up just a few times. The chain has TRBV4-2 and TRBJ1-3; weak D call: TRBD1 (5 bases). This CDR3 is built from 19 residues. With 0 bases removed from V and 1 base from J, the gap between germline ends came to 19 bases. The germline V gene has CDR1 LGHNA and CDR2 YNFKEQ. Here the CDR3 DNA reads TGTGCCAGCAGCCAAGATGTGGCGACGGCCGAGGGGTCTGGAAACACCATATATTTT. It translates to CASSQDVATAEGSGNTIYF.